This TCR beta chain was recorded in a study of blood T cells in healthy people across ages. Concerning this clonotype: Antigen unknown.

CDR1 and CDR2 from the germline V gene are SGHRS and YFSETQ. The V segment lost 4 bases and the J segment 4 bases; nucleotides outside the gene matches: 10. This CDR3 is built from 15 residues. Study-level results: Older individuals had lower TCR beta diversity per million T cells (the decline was roughly linear). In these data, TCR beta diversity tracked strongly with naive T cell percentage.

A J-beta primer mix and a sample-barcoded 5' primer were used in a second PCR of about 6 to 12 cycles. Sequencing yielded, for each sample, at least 2.5 million paired-end reads carrying CDR3. A single record per CDR3 protein comes from TCRdb applying MiXCR to the 5' RACE reads. In the table there are 1.8 million or so distinct CDR3 sequences, around 40% of which are singletons. The sample comprised blood. V and J are TRBV5-1 and TRBJ1-1; 7 nucleotides align to TRBD1. The clonotype comes from a human donor in good health. The chain's CDR3 is CASSREGATTTEAFF. The CDR3 coding sequence is TGCGCCAGCAGCAGGGAGGGGGCGACGACCACTGAAGCTTTCTTT.